Listed below are T cell receptor beta chains from one sample, sequenced in a study of human T cells and chemical hapten exposure. TCRdb recomputed calls from the RACE reads with MiXCR, one row per CDR3 protein. The table includes some 110,000 distinct CDR3 sequences, 11% detected once. Sequencing used whole blood, obtained in connection with sensitization to the hapten diphenylcyclopropenone (DPC). The origin of the receptors is a woman in her 50s with alopecia areata. Some clones in this sample may be carry-over from other donors' samples. Each CDR3 is given with its conserved first and last residue. The order of the fields is J gene, V gene, CDR3 protein.

TRBJ1-1	TRBV10-1	CASSEGASNTEAFF
TRBJ2-3	TRBV7-2	CASSTRLAGGSDTQYF
TRBJ1-1	TRBV5-1	CASSIRDTEAFF
TRBJ1-5	TRBV6-6	CASSAGQDGHQPQHF
TRBJ1-1	TRBV2	CAIPTGTNTEAFF
TRBJ1-1	TRBV28	CASRPQEELAEAFF
TRBJ2-3	TRBV7-9	CASSLGPGISDTQYF
TRBJ2-3	TRBV10-1	CASSEDSGTGRTDTQYF
TRBJ2-6	TRBV15	CATSRGGVSGANVLTF
TRBJ2-5	TRBV29-1	CSVGQYQETQYF
TRBJ1-2	TRBV12-3/TRBV12-4	CASSTGVGYTF
TRBJ2-7	TRBV2	CASSYLDSPYEQYF
TRBJ1-5	TRBV6-1	CASSLTGDSNQPQHF
TRBJ1-1	TRBV20-1	CSVGTGGYEAFF
TRBJ2-7	TRBV12-3/TRBV12-4	CASKGYEQYF
TRBJ2-7	TRBV3-1	CASSQTGGPYEQYF
TRBJ1-5	TRBV6-1	CASSEATGGYQPQHF
TRBJ2-6	TRBV9	CASSVATEGGANVLTF
TRBJ2-3	TRBV5-1	CASSLGLGQVSTDTQYF
TRBJ1-6	TRBV12-3/TRBV12-4	CASRGLYNSPLHF
TRBJ2-2	TRBV7-9	CASREWAQRGAANTGELFF
TRBJ2-5	TRBV5-1	CASSFLDKQETQYF
TRBJ1-1	TRBV6-1	CASKEGKNTEAFF
TRBJ2-3	TRBV6-1	CASQFGLAGATDTQYF
TRBJ1-1	TRBV3-1	CASSQDGGPGTEAFF
TRBJ1-2	TRBV6-5	CASRQTANYGYTF
TRBJ2-1	TRBV6-2/TRBV6-3	CASSYSPSGWGFFF
TRBJ2-5	TRBV9	CASSLTSGVQETQYF
TRBJ2-3	TRBV7-2	CASTPSGGHPSTDTQYF
TRBJ1-4	TRBV4-2	CASNQAGQVDEKLFF
TRBJ1-2	TRBV12-3/TRBV12-4	CASTAGGSMNYGYTF
TRBJ2-5	TRBV28	CASSLRETQYF
TRBJ2-3	TRBV12-3/TRBV12-4	CASSLGLYGYF